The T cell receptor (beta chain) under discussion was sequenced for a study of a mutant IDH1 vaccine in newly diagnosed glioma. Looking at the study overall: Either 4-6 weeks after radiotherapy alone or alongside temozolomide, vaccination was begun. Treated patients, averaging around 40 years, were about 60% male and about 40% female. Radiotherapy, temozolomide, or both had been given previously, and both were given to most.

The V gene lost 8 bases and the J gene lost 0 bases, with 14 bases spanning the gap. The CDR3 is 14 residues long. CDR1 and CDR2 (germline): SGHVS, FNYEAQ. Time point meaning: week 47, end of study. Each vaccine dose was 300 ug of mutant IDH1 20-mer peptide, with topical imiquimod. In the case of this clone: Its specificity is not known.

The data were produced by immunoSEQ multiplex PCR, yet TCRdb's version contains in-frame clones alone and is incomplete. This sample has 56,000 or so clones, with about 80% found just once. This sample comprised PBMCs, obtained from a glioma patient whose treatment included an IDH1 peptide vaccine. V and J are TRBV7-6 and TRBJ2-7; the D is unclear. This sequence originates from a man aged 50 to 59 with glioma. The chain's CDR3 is CASGSRSSSYEQYF. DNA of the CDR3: TGTGCCAGCGGGTCCAGGTCTAGCTCCTACGAGCAGTACTTC.